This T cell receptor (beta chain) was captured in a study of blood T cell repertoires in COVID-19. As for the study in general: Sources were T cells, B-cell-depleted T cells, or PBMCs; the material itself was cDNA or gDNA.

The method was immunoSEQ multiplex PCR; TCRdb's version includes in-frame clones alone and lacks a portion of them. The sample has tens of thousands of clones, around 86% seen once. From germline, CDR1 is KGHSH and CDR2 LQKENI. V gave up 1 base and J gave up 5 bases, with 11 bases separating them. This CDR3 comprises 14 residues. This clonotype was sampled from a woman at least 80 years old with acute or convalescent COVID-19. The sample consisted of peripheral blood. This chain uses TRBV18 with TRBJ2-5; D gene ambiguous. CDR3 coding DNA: TGTGCCAGCTCACCACGAGCTGGAGTCGAGACCCAGTACTTC. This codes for CASSPRAGVETQYF. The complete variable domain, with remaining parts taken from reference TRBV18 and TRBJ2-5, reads NAGVMQNPRHLVRRRGQEARLRCSPMKGHSHVYWYRQLPEEGLKFMVYLQKENIIDESGMPKERFSAEFPKEGPSILRIQQVVRGDSAAYFCASSPRAGVETQYFGPGTRLLVL.